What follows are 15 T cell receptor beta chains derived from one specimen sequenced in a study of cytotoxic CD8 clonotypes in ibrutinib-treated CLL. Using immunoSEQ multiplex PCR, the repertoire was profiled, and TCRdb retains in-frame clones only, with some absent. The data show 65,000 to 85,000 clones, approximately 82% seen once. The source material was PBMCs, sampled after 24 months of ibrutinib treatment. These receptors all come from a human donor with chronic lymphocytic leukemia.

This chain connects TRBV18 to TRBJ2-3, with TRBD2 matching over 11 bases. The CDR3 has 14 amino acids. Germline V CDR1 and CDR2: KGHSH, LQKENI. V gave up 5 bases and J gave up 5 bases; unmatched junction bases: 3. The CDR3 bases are TGTGCCAGCTCATCCCTAGCGGGAGGAGATACGCAGTATTTT. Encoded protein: CASSSLAGGDTQYF.

The CDR3 region has the DNA TGTGCCAGCAGCAAAGAGGGACAGGGGGTGGATGAGCAGTTCTTC. It yields the protein CASSKEGQGVDEQFF. The chain uses TRBV21-1 and TRBJ2-1; TRBD1, as called in the table, went unchecked against the DNA. TRBV21-1 is a known pseudogene. The length of the CDR3 is 15 residues.

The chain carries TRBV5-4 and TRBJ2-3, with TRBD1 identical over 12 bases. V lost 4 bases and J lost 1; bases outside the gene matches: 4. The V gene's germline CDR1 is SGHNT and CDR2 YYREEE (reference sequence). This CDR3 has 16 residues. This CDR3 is CASSDRDRGRTDTQYF. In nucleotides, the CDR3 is TGTGCCAGCAGCGACCGGGACAGGGGGCGCACAGATACGCAGTATTTT.

This CDR3 is CASSFTTLRPGNTIYF. CDR3 sequence (DNA): TGCGCCAGCAGCTTTACTACCCTCCGCCCTGGAAACACCATATATTTT. J is TRBJ1-3 and V is TRBV5-1; D is undetermined. CDR1 and CDR2 (germline): SGHRS, YFSETQ. V lost 2 bases and J 2 bases, leaving 14 bases between the germline ends. This CDR3 region has 16 residues.

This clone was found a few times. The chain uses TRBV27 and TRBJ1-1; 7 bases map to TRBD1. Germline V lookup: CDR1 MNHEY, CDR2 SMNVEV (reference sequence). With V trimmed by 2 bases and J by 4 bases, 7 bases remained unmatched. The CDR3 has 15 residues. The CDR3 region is CASSLGTRQGTEAFF. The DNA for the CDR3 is TGTGCCAGCAGTTTAGGGACGAGACAGGGCACTGAAGCTTTCTTT.

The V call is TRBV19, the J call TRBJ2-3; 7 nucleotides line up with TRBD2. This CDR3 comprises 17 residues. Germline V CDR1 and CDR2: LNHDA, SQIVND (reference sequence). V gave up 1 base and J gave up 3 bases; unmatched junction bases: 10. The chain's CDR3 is CASSIVGSAGATDTQYF. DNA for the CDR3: TGTGCCAGTAGTATAGTTGGGTCGGCGGGAGCTACAGATACGCAGTATTTT.

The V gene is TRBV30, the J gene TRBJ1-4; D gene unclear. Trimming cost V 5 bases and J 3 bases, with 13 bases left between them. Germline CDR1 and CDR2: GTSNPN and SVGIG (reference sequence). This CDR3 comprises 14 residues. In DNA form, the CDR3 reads TGTGCCTGGGGGCCGGGCGGCGCTAATGAAAAACTGTTTTTT. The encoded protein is CAWGPGGANEKLFF.

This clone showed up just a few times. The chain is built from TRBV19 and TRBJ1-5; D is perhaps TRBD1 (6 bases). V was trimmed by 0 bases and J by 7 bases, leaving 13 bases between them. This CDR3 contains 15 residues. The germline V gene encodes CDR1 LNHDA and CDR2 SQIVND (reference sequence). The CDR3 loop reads CASSIDRRRGQPQHF. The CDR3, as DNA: TGTGCCAGTAGTATAGATCGACGTAGGGGGCAGCCCCAGCATTTT. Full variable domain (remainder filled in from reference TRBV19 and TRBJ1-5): DGGITQSPKYLFRKEGQNVTLSCEQNLNHDAMYWYRQDPGQGLRLIYYSQIVNDFQKGDIAEGYSVSREKKESFPLTVTSAQKNPTAFYLCASSIDRRRGQPQHFGDGTRLSIL.

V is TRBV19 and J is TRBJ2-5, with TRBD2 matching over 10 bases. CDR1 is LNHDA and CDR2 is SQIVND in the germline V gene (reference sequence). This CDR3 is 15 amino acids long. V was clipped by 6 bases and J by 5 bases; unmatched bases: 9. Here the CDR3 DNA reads TGTGCCAGTAGCCAAGCGGGAGGGCCGGGGGAGACCCAGTACTTC. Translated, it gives CASSQAGGPGETQYF.

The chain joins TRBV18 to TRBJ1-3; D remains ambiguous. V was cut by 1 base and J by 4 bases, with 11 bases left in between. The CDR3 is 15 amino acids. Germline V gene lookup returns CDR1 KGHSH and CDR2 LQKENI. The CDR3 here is CASSPQEGNGNTIYF. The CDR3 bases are TGTGCCAGCTCACCACAGGAAGGGAACGGAAACACCATATATTTT.

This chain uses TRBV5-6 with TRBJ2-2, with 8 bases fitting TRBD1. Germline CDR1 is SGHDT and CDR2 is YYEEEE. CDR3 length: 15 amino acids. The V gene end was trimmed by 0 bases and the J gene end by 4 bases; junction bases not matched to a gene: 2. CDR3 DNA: TGTGCCAGCAGCTTGGACAGGGGGAGCACCGGGGAGCTGTTTTTT. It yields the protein CASSLDRGSTGELFF.

In nucleotides, the CDR3 is TGTGCCTGGAGCCCCCCCGGGACTAGCCGATTTGGCGAGCAGTACTTC. Translation gives CAWSPPGTSRFGEQYF. V is TRBV30 and J is TRBJ2-7; 9 bases are a match to TRBD2. Germline loops: CDR1 GTSNPN, CDR2 SVGIG (reference sequence). J was trimmed by 6 bases and V by 3 bases; bases with no gene match: 15. The CDR3 spans 16 residues.

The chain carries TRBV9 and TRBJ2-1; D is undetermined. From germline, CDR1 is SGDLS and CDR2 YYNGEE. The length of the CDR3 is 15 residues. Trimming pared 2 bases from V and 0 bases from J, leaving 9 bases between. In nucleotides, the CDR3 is TGTGCCAGCAGCGTCGACCAGAGCTCCTACAATGAGCAGTTCTTC. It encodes CASSVDQSSYNEQFF.

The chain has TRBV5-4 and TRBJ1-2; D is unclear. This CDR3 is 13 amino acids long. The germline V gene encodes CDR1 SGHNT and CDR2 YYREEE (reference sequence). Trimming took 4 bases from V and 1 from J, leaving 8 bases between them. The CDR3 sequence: CASSVTRNYGYTF. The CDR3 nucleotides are TGTGCCAGCAGCGTGACACGTAACTATGGCTACACCTTC.

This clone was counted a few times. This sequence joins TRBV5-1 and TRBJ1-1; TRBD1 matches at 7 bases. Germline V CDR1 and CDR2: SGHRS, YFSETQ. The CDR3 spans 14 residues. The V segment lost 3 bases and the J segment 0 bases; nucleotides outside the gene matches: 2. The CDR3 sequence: CASSWGQMNTEAFF. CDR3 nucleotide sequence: TGCGCCAGCAGCTGGGGACAGATGAACACTGAAGCTTTCTTT.